The sample holds many counts of the clone carrying this TCR beta chain. Its antigen is as yet unknown. The missing CDR3 end, 3 residues past where the read stops, is filled in from the germline J gene. Most patients and controls had Caucasian heritage. This CDR3 spans 15 amino acids. Germline values: CDR1 LNHDA, CDR2 SQIVND (reference sequence). J lost 2 bases, V lost 5 bases, and 7 bases had no gene match. This entry is derived from a study of T cell clonality in common variable immunodeficiency. Control and CVID samples contributed equal amounts of genomic DNA. Profiling relied on immunoSEQ multiplex PCR, and the TCRdb table lists in-frame clones only, not all of them. The sample is made up of approximately 45,000 clones, none counted only once. Findings of the study overall: Common variable immunodeficiency TCR beta sequences reportedly had fewer deletions and N-nucleotide insertions. Authors noted CVID clonality's cause needs subpopulation repertoire sequencing.

The genes are TRBV19 and TRBJ1-1; 8 bases align to TRBD1. Sequenced: peripheral blood mononuclear cells. This receptor was obtained from a person aged 18 to 69 in good health. The CDR3: CASSSQTGANTEAFF. The sequenced part of the CDR3 DNA is TGTGCCAGTAGTTCCCAGACAGGGGCCAACACTGAA.